This T cell receptor beta chain was obtained from a study of cytomegalovirus exposure and HLA in healthy donors. Findings of the study overall: In an earlier analysis, most TCR beta V segments were productive about 87% or about 30% of the time. Researchers left out some V segments, among them TRBV6-2 and TRBV6-3, as indistinguishable. Later analysis identified some 16,000 TCR beta sequences associated with HLA alleles, using a false discovery rate threshold of 0.05.

This CDR3 has 13 amino acids. Deletions cut 5 bases from V and 4 bases from J, with 10 bases between. In germline, CDR1 is LNHDA, CDR2 SQIVND (reference sequence). The PCR contained 60 Vbeta and 13 Jbeta primers. Here immunoSEQ multiplex PCR was the method, and the copy in TCRdb shows in-frame clones only, minus some. The sample includes more than 85,000 clones, about 80% of them seen just once. This clone was seen once. Antigen unknown. Despite likely unrecorded immune exposures, the donors were nominally healthy at the time of sampling. The source is a woman in her forties or fifties in good health and CMV-seropositive. Sequenced input: PBMCs. The J gene is TRBJ2-3, the V gene TRBV19; D is undetermined. CDR3 sequence reads: CASSQLKADTQYF. CDR3 in DNA: TGTGCCAGTAGTCAACTAAAGGCAGATACGCAGTATTTT.